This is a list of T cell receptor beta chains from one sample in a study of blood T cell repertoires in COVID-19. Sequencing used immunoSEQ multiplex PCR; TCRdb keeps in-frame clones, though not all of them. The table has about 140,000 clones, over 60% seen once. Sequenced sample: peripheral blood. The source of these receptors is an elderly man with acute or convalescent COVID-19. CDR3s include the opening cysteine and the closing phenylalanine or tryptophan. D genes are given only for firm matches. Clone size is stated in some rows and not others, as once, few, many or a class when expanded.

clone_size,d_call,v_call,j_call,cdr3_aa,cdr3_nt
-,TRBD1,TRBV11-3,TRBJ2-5,CASSAAGTGNQETQYF,TGTGCCAGCAGCGCGGCCGGGACAGGGAACCAAGAGACCCAGTACTTC
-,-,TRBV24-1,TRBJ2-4,CATSDLAGPEILAKNIQYF,TGTGCCACCAGTGATTTGGCAGGCCCCGAGATCCTAGCCAAAAACATTCAGTACTTC
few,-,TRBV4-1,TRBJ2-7,CASSQRRAGTYEQYF,TGCGCCAGCAGCCAGAGGAGGGCGGGGACCTACGAGCAGTACTTC
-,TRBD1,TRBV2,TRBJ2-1,CASSRDRGFHNEQFF,TGTGCCAGCAGCCGTGACAGGGGTTTCCACAATGAGCAGTTCTTC
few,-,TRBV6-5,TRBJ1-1,CASSLLGNTEAFF,TGTGCCAGCAGTTTACTAGGGAACACTGAAGCTTTCTTT
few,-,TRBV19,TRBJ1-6,CASRTQGYNSPLHF,TGTGCCAGTAGAACACAGGGTTACAATTCACCCCTCCACTTT
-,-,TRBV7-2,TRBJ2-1,CASRTGKESYNEQFF,TGTGCCAGCAGAACGGGGAAGGAGTCCTACAATGAGCAGTTCTTC
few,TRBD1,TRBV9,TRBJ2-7,CASSVGSGGLYEQYF,TGTGCCAGCAGCGTAGGGTCAGGGGGCCTCTACGAGCAGTACTTC
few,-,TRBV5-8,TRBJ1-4,CASSPGGRTTNEKLFF,TGTGCCAGCAGCCCCGGCGGGAGAACAACTAATGAAAAACTGTTTTTT
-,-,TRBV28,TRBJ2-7,CASSFGGFSYEQYF,TGTGCCAGCAGTTTTGGGGGGTTCTCCTACGAGCAGTACTTC
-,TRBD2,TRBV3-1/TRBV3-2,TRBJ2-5,CASSPGTSGGGETQYF,TGTGCCAGCAGCCCAGGGACTAGCGGGGGAGGAGAGACCCAGTACTTC
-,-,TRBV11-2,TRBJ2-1,CASSSRPGDEQFF,TGTGCCAGCAGCTCCCGCCCGGGGGATGAGCAGTTCTTC
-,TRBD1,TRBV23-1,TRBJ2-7,CASSSRGQPIRYEQYF,TGCGCCAGCAGTAGCCGGGGACAGCCGATTAGGTACGAGCAGTACTTC
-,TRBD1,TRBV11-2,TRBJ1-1,CASSFDRGNTEAFF,TGTGCCAGCAGTTTCGACAGGGGAAACACTGAAGCTTTCTTT
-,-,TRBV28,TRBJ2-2,CASHRGKGTGELFF,TGTGCCAGCCACCGGGGGAAAGGGACCGGGGAGCTGTTTTTT
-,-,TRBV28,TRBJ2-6,CASSKQPSGANVLTF,TGTGCCAGCAGCAAACAACCCTCTGGGGCCAACGTCCTGACTTTC
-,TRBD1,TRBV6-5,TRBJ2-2,CASRITGVTGELFF,TGTGCCAGCAGAATAACAGGGGTCACCGGGGAGCTGTTTTTT
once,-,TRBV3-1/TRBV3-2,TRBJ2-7,CASSQGPGSIGEQYF,TGTGCCAGCAGCCAAGGTCCGGGGTCGATCGGCGAGCAGTACTTC
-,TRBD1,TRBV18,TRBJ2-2,CASSRQGQSGELFF,TGTGCCAGCTCACGACAGGGACAGTCCGGGGAGCTGTTTTTT
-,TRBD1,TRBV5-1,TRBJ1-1,CASSLGKGQRGPGKENTEAFF,TGCGCCAGCAGCTTGGGGAAGGGGCAGAGGGGGCCCGGAAAGGAGAACACTGAAGCTTTCTTT
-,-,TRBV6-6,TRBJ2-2,CASSRTANTGELFF,TGTGCCAGCAGTAGGACAGCGAACACCGGGGAGCTGTTTTTT
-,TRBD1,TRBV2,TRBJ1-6,CASNRQGDSPLHF,TGTGCCAGCAATCGACAGGGCGATTCACCCCTCCACTTT
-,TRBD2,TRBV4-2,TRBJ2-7,CASSQERGYEQYF,TGTGCCAGCAGCCAAGAGCGGGGGTACGAGCAGTACTTC
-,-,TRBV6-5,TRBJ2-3,CASSSNKDTQYF,TGTGCCAGCAGTTCCAACAAAGATACGCAGTATTTT
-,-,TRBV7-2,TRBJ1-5,CASSSAGEQPQHF,TGTGCCAGCAGCTCGGCAGGGGAACAGCCCCAGCATTTT
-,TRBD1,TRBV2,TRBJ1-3,CASSRPGQSHGNTIYF,TGTGCCAGCAGTCGGCCGGGACAGAGCCACGGAAACACCATATATTTT
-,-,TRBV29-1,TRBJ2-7,CSVGSAGTSYEQYF,TGCAGCGTTGGGTCGGCTGGGACAAGCTACGAGCAGTACTTC
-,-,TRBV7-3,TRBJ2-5,CASSSSQSPEYF,TGTGCCAGCAGCTCCTCCCAGTCCCCCGAGTACTTC
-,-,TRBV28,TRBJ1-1,CASSSPGQSREAFF,TGTGCCAGCAGTTCTCCCGGACAGTCCCGTGAAGCTTTCTTT
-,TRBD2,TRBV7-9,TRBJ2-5,CASSRIAGQETQYF,TGTGCCAGCAGCAGAATAGCGGGACAAGAGACCCAGTACTTC
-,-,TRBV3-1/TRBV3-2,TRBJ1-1,CASSLREGEAFF,TGTGCCAGCAGCCTGCGGGAGGGAGAAGCTTTCTTT
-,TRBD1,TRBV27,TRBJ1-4,CASSQSTGAGEKLFF,TGTGCCAGCAGTCAATCGACAGGGGCAGGGGAAAAACTGTTTTTT
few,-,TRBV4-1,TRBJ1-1,CASSQLQPGPAGVGEAFF,TGCGCCAGCAGCCAACTCCAACCGGGTCCCGCCGGGGTCGGTGAAGCTTTCTTT
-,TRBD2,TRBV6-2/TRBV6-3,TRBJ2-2,CASSPPRLAGDTGELFF,TGTGCCAGCAGCCCTCCTCGACTAGCGGGGGATACCGGGGAGCTGTTTTTT
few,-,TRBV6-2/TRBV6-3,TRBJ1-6,CASSLRGRDSPLHF,TGTGCCAGCAGTCTCAGGGGCCGGGATTCACCCCTCCACTTT
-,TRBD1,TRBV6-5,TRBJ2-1,CASTGQVGGWEQFF,TGTGCCAGCACCGGACAGGTTGGCGGTTGGGAGCAGTTCTTC
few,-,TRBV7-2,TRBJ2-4,CASSLVGWQAQNIQYF,TGTGCCAGCAGCTTAGTTGGGTGGCAGGCCCAAAACATTCAGTACTTC
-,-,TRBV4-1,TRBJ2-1,CASSPLGIHEQFF,TGCGCCAGCAGCCCACTAGGTATTCATGAGCAGTTCTTC
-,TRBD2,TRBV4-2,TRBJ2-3,CASSQAPGLAGTDTQYF,TGTGCCAGCAGCCAAGCACCGGGACTAGCGGGGACAGATACGCAGTATTTT
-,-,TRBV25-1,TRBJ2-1,CASSEFVNEQFF,TGTGCCAGCAGTGAATTCGTCAATGAGCAGTTCTTC
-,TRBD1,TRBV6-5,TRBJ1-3,CASSYTTGPGNTIYF,TGTGCCAGCAGTTACACGACAGGGCCCGGAAACACCATATATTTT